This TCR beta chain was observed in a study of T cell clonality in common variable immunodeficiency. On this clone itself: Its antigen is as yet unknown. The read terminates 3 residues before the CDR3 end, so the remaining end is supplied by the germline J gene.

Germline V gene data show CDR1 as GTSNPN and CDR2 as SVGIG (reference sequence). This CDR3 is 14 amino acids long. CVID and control samples used equivalent genomic DNA input. Data came from immunoSEQ multiplex PCR; TCRdb stores just in-frame clones and leaves some out. This sample has around 50,000 clones, each found more than once. Notes on the study in general: Reportedly, TCR beta sequences from common variable immunodeficiency showed fewer deletions and N-nucleotide insertions.

Sequencing was carried out using peripheral blood mononuclear cells. J is TRBJ1-1 and V is TRBV30; D is perhaps TRBD1 (5 bases). The TCR originated in a person aged 18 to 75 in good health. The sequenced CDR3 bases are TGTGCCTGGAGTGTCCCCCCAGGGTTCGGTGGC. Its translation: CAWSVPPGFGG. In full, the CDR3 is CAWSVPPGFGGAFF.